This TCR beta chain is drawn from a study of cytomegalovirus exposure and HLA in healthy donors. The germline V gene encodes CDR1 MNHNY and CDR2 SVGAGI (reference sequence). The CDR3 spans 12 residues. Trimming took 4 bases from V and 8 from J, leaving 6 bases between them. A few counts support this clone. No antigen is known for it. Study findings and constraints: One later analysis reportedly identified an Asian-associated ancestry cluster that showed fewer N-insertions than the roughly 620-donor mean.

With 60 Vbeta and 13 Jbeta primers, the PCR was carried out. This table comes from immunoSEQ multiplex PCR, and its TCRdb copy is limited to in-frame clones, with some not included. The repertoire holds approximately 190,000 clones, with around 78% as singletons. This clonotype originated in a woman aged 25 to 45 in good health and CMV-seropositive. The chain uses TRBV6-6 and TRBJ1-6, with no clear D. The sample was PBMCs. CDR3 DNA sequence: TGTGCCAGCAGTTCAAATGATTCACCCCTCCACTTT. It encodes CASSSNDSPLHF.